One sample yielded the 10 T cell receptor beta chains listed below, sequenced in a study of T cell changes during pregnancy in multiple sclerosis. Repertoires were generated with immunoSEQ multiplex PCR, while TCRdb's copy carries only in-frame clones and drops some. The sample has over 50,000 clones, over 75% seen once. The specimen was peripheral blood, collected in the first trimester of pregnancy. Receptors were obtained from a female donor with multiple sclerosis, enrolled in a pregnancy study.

CDR3 loop: CASSVAGGTGELFF. The DNA of the CDR3 is TGCGCCAGCAGCGTAGCGGGAGGCACCGGGGAGCTGTTTTTT. The V and J genes are TRBV5-1 and TRBJ2-2, with 10 bases lining up with TRBD2. The CDR3 has 14 amino acids. V shed 4 bases, J shed 4 bases, and the junction held 1 base outside the gene matches. Germline CDR1 SGHRS, CDR2 YFSETQ.

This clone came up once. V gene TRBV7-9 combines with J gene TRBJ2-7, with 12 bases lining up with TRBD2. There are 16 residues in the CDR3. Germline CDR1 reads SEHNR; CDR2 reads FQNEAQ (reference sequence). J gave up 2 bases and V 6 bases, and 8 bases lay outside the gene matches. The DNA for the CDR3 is TGTGCCAGCAGTCAAATTGGACTAGCGGGAACCTACGAGCAGTACTTC. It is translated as CASSQIGLAGTYEQYF. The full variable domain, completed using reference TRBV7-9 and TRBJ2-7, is DTGVSQNPRHKITKRGQNVTFRCDPISEHNRLYWYRQTLGQGPEFLTYFQNEAQLEKSRLLSDRFSAERPKGSFSTLEIQRTEQGDSAMYLCASSQIGLAGTYEQYFGPGTRLTVT.

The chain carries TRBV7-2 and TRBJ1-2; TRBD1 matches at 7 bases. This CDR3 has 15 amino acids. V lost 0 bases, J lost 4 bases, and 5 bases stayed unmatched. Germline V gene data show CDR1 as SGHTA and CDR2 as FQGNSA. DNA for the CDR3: TGTGCCAGCAGCTTAGCGCAGGGGGTCGGCTATGGCTACACCTTC. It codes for CASSLAQGVGYGYTF. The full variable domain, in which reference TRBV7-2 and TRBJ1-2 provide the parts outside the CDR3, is GAGVSQSPSNKVTEKGKDVELRCDPISGHTALYWYRQSLGQGLEFLIYFQGNSAPDKSGLPSDRFSAERTGGSVSTLTIQRTQQEDSAVYLCASSLAQGVGYGYTFGSGTRLTVV.

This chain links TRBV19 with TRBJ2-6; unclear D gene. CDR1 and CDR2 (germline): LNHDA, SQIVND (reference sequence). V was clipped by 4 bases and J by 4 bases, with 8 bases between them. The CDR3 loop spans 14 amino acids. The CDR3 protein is CASSTQKGANVLTF. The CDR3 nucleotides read TGTGCCAGTAGTACCCAGAAGGGGGCCAACGTCCTGACTTTC. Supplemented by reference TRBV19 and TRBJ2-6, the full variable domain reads DGGITQSPKYLFRKEGQNVTLSCEQNLNHDAMYWYRQDPGQGLRLIYYSQIVNDFQKGDIAEGYSVSREKKESFPLTVTSAQKNPTAFYLCASSTQKGANVLTFGAGSRLTVL.

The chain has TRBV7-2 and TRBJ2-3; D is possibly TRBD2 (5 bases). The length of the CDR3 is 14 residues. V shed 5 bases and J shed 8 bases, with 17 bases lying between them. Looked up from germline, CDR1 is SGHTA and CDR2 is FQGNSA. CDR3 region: CASSPQVGDGTQYF. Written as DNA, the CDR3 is TGTGCCAGCAGCCCCCAAGTGGGAGACGGTACGCAGTATTTT.

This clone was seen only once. This CDR3 reads CASSLGTSGYQETQYF. The CDR3 bases are TGTGCCAGCAGCTTAGGGACTAGCGGGTACCAAGAGACCCAGTACTTC. The V call is TRBV7-2, the J call TRBJ2-5; 11 nucleotides agree with TRBD2. J gave up 0 bases and V 1 base, and 1 base lay outside the gene matches. The CDR3 is 16 residues long. Germline assignment: CDR1 SGHTA and CDR2 FQGNSA.

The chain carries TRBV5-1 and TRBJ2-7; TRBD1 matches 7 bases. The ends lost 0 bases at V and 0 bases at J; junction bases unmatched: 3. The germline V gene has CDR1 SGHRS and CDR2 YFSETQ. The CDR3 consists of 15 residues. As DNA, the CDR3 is TGCGCCAGCAGCTTGGCCGGGACAGACTCCTACGAGCAGTACTTC. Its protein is CASSLAGTDSYEQYF.

CDR3 sequence: CASSEWTGGQNTGELFF. The CDR3 DNA reads TGTGCCAGCAGTGAATGGACGGGGGGCCAGAACACCGGGGAGCTGTTTTTT. The V and J genes are TRBV25-1 and TRBJ2-2; possible D gene TRBD2, 7 bases. The CDR3 covers 17 residues. With 1 base removed from V and 1 base from J, the gap between germline ends came to 13 bases. CDR1 MGHDK and CDR2 SYGVNS come from the germline V gene.

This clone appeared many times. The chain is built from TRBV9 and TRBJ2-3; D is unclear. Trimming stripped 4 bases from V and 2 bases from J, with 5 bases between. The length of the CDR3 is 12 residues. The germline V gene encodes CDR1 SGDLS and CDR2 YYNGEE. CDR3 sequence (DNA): TGTGCCAGCAGCCCTTACACAGATACGCAGTATTTT. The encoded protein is CASSPYTDTQYF.

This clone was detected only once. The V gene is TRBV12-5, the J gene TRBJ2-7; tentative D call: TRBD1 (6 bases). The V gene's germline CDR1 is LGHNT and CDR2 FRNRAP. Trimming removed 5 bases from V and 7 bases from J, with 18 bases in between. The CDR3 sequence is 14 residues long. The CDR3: CASGPGLTQGEQYF. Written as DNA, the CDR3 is TGTGCTAGTGGTCCTGGCCTAACCCAGGGGGAGCAGTACTTC. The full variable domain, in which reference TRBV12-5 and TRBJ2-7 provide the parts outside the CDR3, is DARVTQTPRHKVTEMGQEVTMRCQPILGHNTVFWYRQTMMQGLELLAYFRNRAPLDDSGMPKDRFSAEMPDATLATLKIQPSEPRDSAVYFCASGPGLTQGEQYFGPGTRLTVT.